The source of this T cell receptor beta chain is a study of T cell clonality in common variable immunodeficiency. The germline gives CDR1 ENHRY, CDR2 SYGVKD. Trimming took off 3 bases at V and 6 bases at J, with 18 bases between the two ends. The CDR3 totals 15 residues. The table came from immunoSEQ multiplex PCR; TCRdb's copy has only in-frame clones and leaves some out. Altogether about 40,000 clones were found in the sample, and no singletons occur. Study-level results: CVID subjects had higher TCRbeta clonality than healthy controls, most marked in about a third. Common variable immunodeficiency TCR beta sequences reportedly had fewer deletions and N-nucleotide insertions. What drives increased CVID clonality needs T cell subpopulation sequencing.

Comment on this clone: As yet, its antigen is unknown. Sequencing ends 3 residues short of the CDR3 end; the germline J gene provides the rest.

The clonotype comes from a person aged 18 to 75 in good health. The rearrangement joins TRBV10-3 to TRBJ2-7; tentatively, D is TRBD1 (6 bases). Sequencing was done on a sample of peripheral blood mononuclear cells. Partial CDR3 DNA: TGTGCCATCAGTGAACCCGGGACAAATCTTTGCGAG. This sequence encodes CAISEPGTNLCE. The whole CDR3 region reads CAISEPGTNLCEQYF.